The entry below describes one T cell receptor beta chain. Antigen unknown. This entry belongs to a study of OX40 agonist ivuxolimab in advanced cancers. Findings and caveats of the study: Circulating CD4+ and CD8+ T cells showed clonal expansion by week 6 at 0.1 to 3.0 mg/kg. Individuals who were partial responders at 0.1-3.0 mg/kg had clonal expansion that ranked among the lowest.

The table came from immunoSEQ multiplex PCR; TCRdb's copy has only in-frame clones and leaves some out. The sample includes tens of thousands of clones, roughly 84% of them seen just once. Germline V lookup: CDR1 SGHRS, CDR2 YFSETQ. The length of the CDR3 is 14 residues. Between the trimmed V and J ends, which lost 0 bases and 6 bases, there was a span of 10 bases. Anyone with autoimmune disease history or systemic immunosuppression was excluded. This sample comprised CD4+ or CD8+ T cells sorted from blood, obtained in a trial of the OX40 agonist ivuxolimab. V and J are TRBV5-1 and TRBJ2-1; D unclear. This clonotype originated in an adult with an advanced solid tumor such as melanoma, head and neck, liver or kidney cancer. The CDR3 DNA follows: TGCGCCAGCAGCTTGGACAGTCCCCTCAATGAGCAGTTCTTC. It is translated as CASSLDSPLNEQFF.